This T cell receptor (beta chain) is from a study of cytomegalovirus exposure and HLA in healthy donors. Whole-study results and caveats: Among the CMV-associated chains, a few were confirmed in vitro as specific for CMV antigens.

Sequencing was performed with immunoSEQ multiplex PCR; in TCRdb, only in-frame clones are kept and a portion is missing. Here the sample spans about 150,000 clones, approximately 90% being singletons. Regarding this clone: Its cognate antigen is unknown.

The CDR3 has 20 amino acids. Per the germline V gene, CDR1 is GTSNPN and CDR2 is SVGIG (reference sequence). The V segment lost 3 bases and the J segment 3 bases; nucleotides outside the gene matches: 17. The origin of this receptor is a young man in good health and CMV-seronegative. The sequenced material came from PBMCs. The gene calls are TRBV30 and TRBJ2-1; 13 nucleotides agree with TRBD2. CDR3 coding DNA: TGTGCCTGGAGCATCTCGACTCCACGACTAGCGGGGGGAGGCTACAATGAGCAGTTCTTC. Translating it yields CAWSISTPRLAGGGYNEQFF.